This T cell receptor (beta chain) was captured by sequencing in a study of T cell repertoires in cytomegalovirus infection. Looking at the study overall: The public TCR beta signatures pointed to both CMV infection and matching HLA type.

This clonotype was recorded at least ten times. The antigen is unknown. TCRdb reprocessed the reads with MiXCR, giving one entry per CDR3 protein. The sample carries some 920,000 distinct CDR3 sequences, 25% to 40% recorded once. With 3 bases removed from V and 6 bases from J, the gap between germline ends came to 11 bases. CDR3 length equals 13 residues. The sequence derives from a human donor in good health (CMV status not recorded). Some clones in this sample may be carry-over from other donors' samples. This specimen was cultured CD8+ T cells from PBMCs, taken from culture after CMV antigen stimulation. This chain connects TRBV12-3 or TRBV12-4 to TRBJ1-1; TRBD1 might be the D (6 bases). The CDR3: CASSFSGGPEAFF. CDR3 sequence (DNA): TGTGCCAGCAGTTTTTCTGGGGGCCCTGAAGCTTTCTTT.